The clone carrying this T cell receptor (beta chain) occurred once. Antigen unknown. The identical CDR3 is also encoded by other nucleotide sequences in the sample. The data are from a study of shared clonotypes between healthy human individuals. Study-wide background: Each donor's CD8 memory used one plate, CD8 naive two, each CD4 subset three. Points from the study as a whole: Rarefaction demonstrated incomplete sorted-subset sequencing despite large depth. The small donor group covered limited genetic and exposure diversity.

This CDR3 comprises 14 residues. Germline V gene data show CDR1 as SNHLY and CDR2 as FYNNEI. The V segment lost 4 bases and the J segment 2 bases; nucleotides outside the gene matches: 1. TCRdb keeps only in-frame clones here, not all; method: immunoSEQ multiplex PCR. Of around 1.1 million clones listed, around 78% are singletons. The source of this sequence is a young man in good health. Some clones in this sample may be carry-over from other donors' samples. The chain uses TRBV2 and TRBJ1-3; 8 nucleotides agree with TRBD1. Sequenced input: memory CD4+ T cells from PBMCs. Subset noted: CD45RA-negative fraction. The chain's CDR3 is CASSGTGPGNTIYF. The DNA of the CDR3 is TGTGCCAGCAGTGGGACAGGGCCTGGAAACACCATATATTTT.